The 24 T cell receptor beta chains below were found in one sample sequenced in a study of shared clonotypes between healthy human individuals. The naive CD8 subset, CD45RO-negative cells positively selected for CCR7, excluded terminally differentiated effector memory CD45RA+ cells. TCRdb keeps only in-frame clones here, not all; method: immunoSEQ multiplex PCR. The sample has hundreds of thousands of clones, 98% seen once. Sequencing used naive CD8+ T cells sorted from blood. These receptors came from a young man in good health.

The table lists this clone with a count of one. The chain links TRBV6-1 to TRBJ1-2; no reliable D call. Trimming pared 2 bases from V and 10 bases from J, leaving 11 bases between. Germline CDR1 MNHNS, CDR2 SASEGT. This CDR3 has 12 amino acids. Here the CDR3 DNA reads TGTGCCAGCAGTGAAATTTCCTGGGCCTACACCTTC. Its protein is CASSEISWAYTF.

CDR3 nucleotides: TGTGCCAGCAGCCTTGGACAGGGGGCAGCGGAAGCTTTCTTT. Protein sequence: CASSLGQGAAEAFF. This chain joins TRBV9 and TRBJ1-1; the match to TRBD1 covers 11 bases. The germline gives CDR1 SGDLS, CDR2 YYNGEE. The V and J ends lost 4 bases and 8 bases, in that order; junction bases with no gene match: 7. The CDR3 contains 14 residues.

V is TRBV7-6 and J is TRBJ2-1, with 8 bases that match TRBD2. The V and J ends lost 1 base and 4 bases, in that order; junction bases with no gene match: 6. Germline V gene sequence: CDR1 SGHVS, CDR2 FNYEAQ. This CDR3 is 16 amino acids long. The CDR3 nucleotides are TGTGCCAGCAGCTTAGGTGATAGCGGGATGTACAATGAGCAGTTCTTC. Its protein product is CASSLGDSGMYNEQFF.

This chain uses TRBV30 with TRBJ1-5; D may be TRBD1 (5 bases). Germline CDR1 GTSNPN, CDR2 SVGIG (reference sequence). Trimming took 0 bases from V and 1 from J, leaving 10 bases between them. The CDR3 runs to 15 residues. CDR3 in amino acids: CAWSVGVGSNQPQHF. The DNA of the CDR3 is TGTGCCTGGAGTGTAGGGGTTGGGAGCAATCAGCCCCAGCATTTT.

The genes are TRBV30 and TRBJ2-7; D gene unclear. CDR1 GTSNPN and CDR2 SVGIG come from the germline V gene (reference sequence). The CDR3 totals 11 residues. V lost 1 base, J lost 4 bases, and 5 bases lay in between. Here the CDR3 reads CAWSGGYEQYF. The CDR3 DNA is TGTGCCTGGAGTGGAGGTTACGAGCAGTACTTC.

The genes are TRBV27 and TRBJ2-5; D gene uncertain. Germline V gene lookup returns CDR1 MNHEY and CDR2 SMNVEV (reference sequence). V was pared by 3 bases and J by 3 bases, with 8 bases between. This CDR3 has 13 amino acids. The chain's CDR3 is CASSFDTEETQYF. The DNA for the CDR3 is TGTGCCAGCAGTTTCGACACCGAAGAGACCCAGTACTTC.

The chain combines TRBV19 with TRBJ1-1, with D tentatively TRBD1 (6 bases). V dropped 3 bases and J dropped 7 bases, with 12 bases sitting between them. The CDR3 has 13 amino acids. Germline loops: CDR1 LNHDA, CDR2 SQIVND (reference sequence). This CDR3 reads CASSIGRGSEAFF. The CDR3 bases are TGTGCCAGTAGTATCGGGAGGGGGAGTGAAGCTTTCTTT.

The chain uses TRBV10-2 and TRBJ2-7; 7 positions match TRBD2. The CDR3 length is 15 residues. The germline CDR1 and CDR2 sequences are WSHSY and SAAADI. The ends lost 7 bases at V and 3 bases at J; junction bases unmatched: 12. For the CDR3, the DNA is TGCGCCAGCACCCTATGGGAGGGGACGGACTACGAGCAGTACTTC. Its translation is CASTLWEGTDYEQYF.

CDR3 in DNA: TGTGCCAGCAGCCTCCAATACGAGCAGTACTTC. Protein: CASSLQYEQYF. V gene TRBV11-2 combines with J gene TRBJ2-7; unclear D gene. Germline V lookup: CDR1 SGHAT, CDR2 FQNNGV. Trimming left V 5 bases short and J 4 bases short, with 6 bases between. The CDR3 is made up of 11 amino acids.

A single count supports this clone. The chain uses TRBV7-9 and TRBJ2-7, with D possibly being TRBD1 (5 bases). The germline V gene has CDR1 SEHNR and CDR2 FQNEAQ (reference sequence). Trimming pared 5 bases from V and 2 bases from J, leaving 10 bases between. This CDR3 comprises 13 residues. CDR3 loop: CASSRQTTYEQYF. The CDR3, as DNA: TGTGCCAGCAGCAGACAGACGACCTACGAGCAGTACTTC.

This chain links TRBV5-1 with TRBJ2-3, with D unresolved. Per germline, CDR1 SGHRS and CDR2 YFSETQ. The ends were cut back, 2 bases at V and 2 bases at J, with 9 bases in the middle. This CDR3 contains 14 residues. The CDR3 DNA follows: TGCGCCAGCAGCTTTAGGGCTGTCACAGATACGCAGTATTTT. Protein: CASSFRAVTDTQYF. Filled out from reference TRBV5-1 and TRBJ2-3, the complete variable domain reads KAGVTQTPRYLIKTRGQQVTLSCSPISGHRSVSWYQQTPGQGLQFLFEYFSETQRNKGNFPGRFSGRQFSNSRSEMNVSTLELGDSALYLCASSFRAVTDTQYFGPGTRLTVL.

The chain combines TRBV6-5 with TRBJ2-2, with D tentatively TRBD1 (5 bases). The germline V and J ends were trimmed by 6 bases and 6 bases, with 14 bases remaining between them. The CDR3 consists of 14 residues. Per the germline V gene, CDR1 is MNHEY and CDR2 is SVGAGI. CDR3 in amino acids: CASSSTQGAGELFF. The CDR3 DNA is TGTGCCAGCAGCTCGACCCAAGGGGCCGGGGAGCTGTTTTTT.

The gene calls are TRBV28 and TRBJ2-2; 11 bases fit TRBD2. Unmatched junction bases numbered 2, after V lost 2 bases and J lost 0 bases. This CDR3 is 17 amino acids long. CDR1 and CDR2 from the germline V gene are MDHEN and SYDVKM. CDR3 nucleotides: TGTGCCAGCAGTTTAAGACTAGCGGGGACGAACACCGGGGAGCTGTTTTTT. Translating it yields CASSLRLAGTNTGELFF. The full variable domain, in which reference TRBV28 and TRBJ2-2 provide the parts outside the CDR3, is DVKVTQSSRYLVKRTGEKVFLECVQDMDHENMFWYRQDPGLGLRLIYFSYDVKMKEKGDIPEGYSVSREKKERFSLILESASTNQTSMYLCASSLRLAGTNTGELFFGEGSRLTVL.

The V and J genes are TRBV7-9 and TRBJ1-2; D perhaps matches TRBD1 (6 bases). Trimming pared 6 bases from V and 5 bases from J, leaving 13 bases between. CDR1 is SEHNR, CDR2 FQNEAQ, per germline (reference sequence). The CDR3 contains 13 residues. CDR3 nucleotides: TGTGCCAGCAGGGAGGACAGTGGGTATGGCTACACCTTC. Its protein product is CASREDSGYGYTF.

V gene TRBV5-4 combines with J gene TRBJ1-1, with D perhaps TRBD1 (6 bases). CDR1 and CDR2 (germline): SGHNT, YYREEE (reference sequence). CDR3 size: 12 residues. V was cut by 3 bases and J by 9 bases, with 12 bases left in between. CDR3 nucleotide sequence: TGTGCCAGCAGCTCGGGACAAAAGAAAGCTTTCTTT. Translating it yields CASSSGQKKAFF.

The rearrangement joins TRBV11-2 to TRBJ2-7; TRBD1 agrees at 7 bases. The CDR3 extends over 16 amino acids. Trimming removed 5 bases from V and 0 bases from J; junction bases left unmatched: 10. Germline V gene lookup returns CDR1 SGHAT and CDR2 FQNNGV. CDR3: CASSPGDSLLSYEQYF. In DNA form, the CDR3 reads TGTGCCAGCAGCCCCGGGGACAGTCTCCTCTCCTACGAGCAGTACTTC.

The chain links TRBV18 to TRBJ2-2, with D unresolved. Trimming removed 0 bases at V and 6 bases at J, with 8 bases between. This CDR3 contains 14 residues. CDR1 and CDR2 from the germline V gene are KGHSH and LQKENI. CDR3 amino acids: CASSPPRRPGELFF. CDR3 in DNA: TGTGCCAGCTCACCACCACGTCGTCCCGGGGAGCTGTTTTTT. The full variable domain, in which reference TRBV18 and TRBJ2-2 provide the parts outside the CDR3, is NAGVMQNPRHLVRRRGQEARLRCSPMKGHSHVYWYRQLPEEGLKFMVYLQKENIIDESGMPKERFSAEFPKEGPSILRIQQVVRGDSAAYFCASSPPRRPGELFFGEGSRLTVL.

As to this clone: Its ends do not fully match the called genes, so a read error is possible. The V call is TRBV7-9, the J call TRBJ1-1; D not certain. The CDR3 runs 13 residues. CDR1 is SEHNR, CDR2 FQNEAQ, per germline (reference sequence). This CDR3 reads CASNLGPDTEAFF. CDR3 sequence (DNA): TGTGCCAGCAACTTAGGCCCGGACACTGAAGCTTTCTTT.

The genes are TRBV27 and TRBJ2-7; D is perhaps TRBD1 or TRBD2 (5 bases each). Germline CDR1 is MNHEY and CDR2 is SMNVEV (reference sequence). V was pared by 4 bases and J by 2 bases, with 15 bases between. CDR3 size: 15 residues. The CDR3 DNA reads TGTGCCAGCAGTTGGAAGGGGTTGGGAGCCTACGAGCAGTACTTC. This codes for CASSWKGLGAYEQYF.

This clone was seen just once. The chain links TRBV6-5 to TRBJ2-3; D remains ambiguous. CDR1 and CDR2 (germline): MNHEY, SVGAGI. Trimming stripped 6 bases from V and 1 base from J, with 8 bases between. CDR3 length: 13 amino acids. This chain's CDR3 is CASRQMGTDTQYF. The CDR3 DNA reads as TGTGCCAGCAGGCAGATGGGCACAGATACGCAGTATTTT.

The V gene is TRBV7-2, the J gene TRBJ2-2, with 11 bases identical to TRBD2. CDR3 length: 15 amino acids. Losses at the gene ends were 2 bases for V and 7 bases for J; bases not matched to a gene: 3. CDR1 SGHTA and CDR2 FQGNSA come from the germline V gene. The CDR3 bases are TGTGCCAGCAGCTTAACTAGCGGGAGTGGCGGGGAGCTGTTTTTT. This sequence encodes CASSLTSGSGGELFF.

The V and J genes are TRBV6-1 and TRBJ1-2, with 9 bases identical to TRBD1. This CDR3 comprises 15 residues. Unmatched junction bases numbered 12, after V lost 7 bases and J lost 6 bases. Germline CDR1 is MNHNS and CDR2 is SASEGT. As DNA, the CDR3 is TGTGCCAGCAATCCATCCGGGACAGGGTATAATGGCTACACCTTC. Translated: CASNPSGTGYNGYTF.

The V call is TRBV19, the J call TRBJ2-2; TRBD1 aligns across 9 bases. The CDR3 totals 16 residues. With V trimmed by 3 bases and J by 1 base, 3 bases remained unmatched. Germline loops: CDR1 LNHDA, CDR2 SQIVND (reference sequence). Here the CDR3 DNA reads TGTGCCAGTAGTATTTGGGGACAGGGGAACACCGGGGAGCTGTTTTTT. Protein: CASSIWGQGNTGELFF.

This rearrangement joins TRBV7-9 to TRBJ2-2, with D maybe TRBD1 (5 bases). Per germline, CDR1 SEHNR and CDR2 FQNEAQ (reference sequence). Trimming took 6 bases from V and 0 from J, leaving 8 bases between them. The CDR3 extends over 14 amino acids. CDR3 loop: CASSRQSNTGELFF. CDR3 coding DNA: TGTGCCAGCAGTCGACAGTCGAACACCGGGGAGCTGTTTTTT.